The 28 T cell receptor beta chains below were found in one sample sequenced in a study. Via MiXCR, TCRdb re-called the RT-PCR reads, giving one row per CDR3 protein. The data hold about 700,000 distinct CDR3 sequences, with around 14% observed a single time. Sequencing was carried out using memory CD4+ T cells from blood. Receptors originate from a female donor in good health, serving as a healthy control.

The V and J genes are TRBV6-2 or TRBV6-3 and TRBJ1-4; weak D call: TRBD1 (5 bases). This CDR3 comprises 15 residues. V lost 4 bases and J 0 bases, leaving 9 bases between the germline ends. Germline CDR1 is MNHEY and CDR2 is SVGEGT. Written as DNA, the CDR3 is TGTGCCAGCAGTTCAACAGGTGCAACTAATGAAAAACTGTTTTTT. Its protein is CASSSTGATNEKLFF.

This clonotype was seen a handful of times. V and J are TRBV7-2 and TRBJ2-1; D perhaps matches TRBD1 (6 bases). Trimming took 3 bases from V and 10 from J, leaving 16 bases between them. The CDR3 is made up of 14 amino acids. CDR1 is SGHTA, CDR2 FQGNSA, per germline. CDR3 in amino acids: CASSFQGLSAEQFF. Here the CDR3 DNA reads TGTGCCAGCAGCTTTCAGGGGTTATCCGCCGAGCAGTTCTTC.

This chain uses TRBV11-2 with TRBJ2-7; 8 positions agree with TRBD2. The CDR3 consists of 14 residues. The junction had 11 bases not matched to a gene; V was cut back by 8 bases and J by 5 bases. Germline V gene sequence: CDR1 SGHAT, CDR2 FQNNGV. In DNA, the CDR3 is TGTGCCAGCTCCATTGGAGGCGGGGGGAACGAGCAGTACTTC. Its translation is CASSIGGGGNEQYF.

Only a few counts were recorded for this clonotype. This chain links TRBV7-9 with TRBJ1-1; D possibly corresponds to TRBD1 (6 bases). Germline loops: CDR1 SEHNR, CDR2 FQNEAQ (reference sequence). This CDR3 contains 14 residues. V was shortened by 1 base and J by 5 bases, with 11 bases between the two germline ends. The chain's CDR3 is CASSLGGGETEAFF. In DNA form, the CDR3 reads TGTGCCAGCAGCTTAGGAGGGGGGGAGACTGAAGCTTTCTTT.

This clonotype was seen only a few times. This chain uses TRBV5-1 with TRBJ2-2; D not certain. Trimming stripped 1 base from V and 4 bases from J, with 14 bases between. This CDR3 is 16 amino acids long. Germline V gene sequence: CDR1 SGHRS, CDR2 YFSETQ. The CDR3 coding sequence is TGCGCCAGCAGCTTGTTGGTGGGATTTAGCACCGGGGAGCTGTTTTTT. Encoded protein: CASSLLVGFSTGELFF.

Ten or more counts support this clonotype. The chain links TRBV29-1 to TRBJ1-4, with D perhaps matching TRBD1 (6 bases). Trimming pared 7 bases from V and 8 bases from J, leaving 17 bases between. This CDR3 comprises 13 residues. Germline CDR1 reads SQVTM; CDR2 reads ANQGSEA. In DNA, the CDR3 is TGCAGCGCCGGGTGGGGGCCGAGCGAAAAACTGTTTTTT. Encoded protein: CSAGWGPSEKLFF.

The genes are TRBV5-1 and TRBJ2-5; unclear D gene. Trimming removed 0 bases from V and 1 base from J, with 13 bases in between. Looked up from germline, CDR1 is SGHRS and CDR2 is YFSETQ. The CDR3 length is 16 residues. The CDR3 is CASSLGIDWSQETQYF. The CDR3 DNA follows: TGCGCCAGCAGCTTGGGCATCGACTGGTCCCAAGAGACCCAGTACTTC.

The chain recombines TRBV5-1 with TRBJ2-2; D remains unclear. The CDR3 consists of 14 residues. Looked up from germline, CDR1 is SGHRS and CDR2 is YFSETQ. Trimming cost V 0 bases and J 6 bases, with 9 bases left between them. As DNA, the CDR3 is TGCGCCAGCAGCTTGGCCGTCTCGTCCGGGGAGCTGTTTTTT. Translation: CASSLAVSSGELFF.

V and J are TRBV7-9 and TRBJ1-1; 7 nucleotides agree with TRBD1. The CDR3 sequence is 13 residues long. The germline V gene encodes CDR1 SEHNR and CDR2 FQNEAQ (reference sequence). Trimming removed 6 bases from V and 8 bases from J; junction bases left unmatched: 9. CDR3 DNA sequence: TGTGCCAGCAGTTCAGAAGGGGGCGGGGAAGCTTTCTTT. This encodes CASSSEGGGEAFF. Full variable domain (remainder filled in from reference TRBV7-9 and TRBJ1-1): DTGVSQNPRHKITKRGQNVTFRCDPISEHNRLYWYRQTLGQGPEFLTYFQNEAQLEKSRLLSDRFSAERPKGSFSTLEIQRTEQGDSAMYLCASSSEGGGEAFFGQGTRLTVV.

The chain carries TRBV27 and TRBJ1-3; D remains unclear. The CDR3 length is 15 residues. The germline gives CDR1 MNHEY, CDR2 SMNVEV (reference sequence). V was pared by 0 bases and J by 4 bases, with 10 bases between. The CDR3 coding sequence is TGTGCCAGCAGTTTATCAGCCATCATCGGAAACACCATATATTTT. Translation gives CASSLSAIIGNTIYF.

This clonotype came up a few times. The CDR3 loop is CASSQATERDTQYF. CDR3 sequence (DNA): TGCGCCAGCAGCCAAGCCACAGAGAGGGATACGCAGTATTTT. This chain links TRBV4-1 with TRBJ2-3, with D uncertain. This CDR3 is built from 14 residues. V shed 1 base and J shed 6 bases, with 11 bases lying between them. The germline V gene encodes CDR1 MGHRA and CDR2 YSYEKL.

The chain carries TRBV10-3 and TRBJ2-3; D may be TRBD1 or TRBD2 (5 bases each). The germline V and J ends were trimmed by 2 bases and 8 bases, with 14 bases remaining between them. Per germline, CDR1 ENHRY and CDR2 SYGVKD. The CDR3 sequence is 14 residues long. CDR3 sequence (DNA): TGTGCCATCAGTGAGCATCCCGGGACGCCTACGCAGTATTTT. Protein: CAISEHPGTPTQYF.

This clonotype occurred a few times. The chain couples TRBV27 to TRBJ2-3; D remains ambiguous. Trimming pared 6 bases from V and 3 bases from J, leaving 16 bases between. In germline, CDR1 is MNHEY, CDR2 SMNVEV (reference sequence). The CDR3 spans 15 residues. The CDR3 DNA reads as TGTGCCAGCAGGCGCGTTAGTGCTTCGACAGATACGCAGTATTTT. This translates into CASRRVSASTDTQYF.

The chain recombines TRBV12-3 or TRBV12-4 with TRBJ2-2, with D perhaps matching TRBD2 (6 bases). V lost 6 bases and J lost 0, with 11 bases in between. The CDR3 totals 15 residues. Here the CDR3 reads CASRMGLTNTGELFF. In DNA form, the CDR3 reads TGTGCCAGCAGGATGGGACTTACGAACACCGGGGAGCTGTTTTTT.

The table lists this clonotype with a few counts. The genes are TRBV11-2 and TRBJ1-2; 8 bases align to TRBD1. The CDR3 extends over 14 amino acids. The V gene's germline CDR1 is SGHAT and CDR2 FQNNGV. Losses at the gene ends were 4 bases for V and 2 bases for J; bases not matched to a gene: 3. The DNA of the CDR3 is TGTGCCAGCAGCTACAGACAGGGGAACTATGGCTACACCTTC. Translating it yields CASSYRQGNYGYTF.

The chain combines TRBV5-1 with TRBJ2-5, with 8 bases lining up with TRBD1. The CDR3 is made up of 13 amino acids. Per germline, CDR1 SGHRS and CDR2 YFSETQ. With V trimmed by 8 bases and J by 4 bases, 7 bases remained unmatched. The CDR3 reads CASGSGGAETQYF. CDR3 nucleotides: TGCGCCAGTGGGTCAGGGGGCGCAGAGACCCAGTACTTC.

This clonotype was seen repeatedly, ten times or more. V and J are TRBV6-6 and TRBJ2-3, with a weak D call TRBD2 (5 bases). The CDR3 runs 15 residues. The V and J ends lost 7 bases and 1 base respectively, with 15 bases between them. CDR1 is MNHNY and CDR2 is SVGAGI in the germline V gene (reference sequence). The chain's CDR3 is CASNSEGDGTDTQYF. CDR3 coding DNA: TGTGCCAGCAACTCAGAGGGTGATGGCACAGATACGCAGTATTTT.

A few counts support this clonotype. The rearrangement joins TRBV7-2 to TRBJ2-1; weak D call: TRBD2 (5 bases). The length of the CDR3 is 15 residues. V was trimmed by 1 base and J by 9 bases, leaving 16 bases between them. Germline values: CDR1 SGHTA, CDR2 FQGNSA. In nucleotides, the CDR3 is TGTGCCAGCAGCTTAGATTGGAGGCGGCAGGTTGAGCAGTTCTTC. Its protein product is CASSLDWRRQVEQFF.

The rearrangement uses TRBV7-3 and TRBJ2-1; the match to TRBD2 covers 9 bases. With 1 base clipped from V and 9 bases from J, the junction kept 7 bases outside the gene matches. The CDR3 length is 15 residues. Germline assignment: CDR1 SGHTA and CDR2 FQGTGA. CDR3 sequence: CASSLSAGGGSEQFF. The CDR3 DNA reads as TGTGCCAGCAGCTTAAGTGCGGGAGGGGGAAGTGAGCAGTTCTTC.

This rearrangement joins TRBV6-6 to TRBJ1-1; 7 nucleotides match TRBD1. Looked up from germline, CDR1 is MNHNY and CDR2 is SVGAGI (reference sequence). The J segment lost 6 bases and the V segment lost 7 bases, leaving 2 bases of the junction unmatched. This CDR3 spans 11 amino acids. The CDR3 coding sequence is TGTGCCAGCAACAGGGGTCCTGAAGCTTTCTTT. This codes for CASNRGPEAFF.

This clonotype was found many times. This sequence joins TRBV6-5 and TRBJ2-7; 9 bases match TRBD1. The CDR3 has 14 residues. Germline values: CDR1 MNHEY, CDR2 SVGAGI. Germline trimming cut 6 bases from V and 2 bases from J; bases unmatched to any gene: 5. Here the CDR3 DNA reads TGTGCCAGCAGCCGTACAGGGGGCCCCTACGAGCAGTACTTC. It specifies CASSRTGGPYEQYF.

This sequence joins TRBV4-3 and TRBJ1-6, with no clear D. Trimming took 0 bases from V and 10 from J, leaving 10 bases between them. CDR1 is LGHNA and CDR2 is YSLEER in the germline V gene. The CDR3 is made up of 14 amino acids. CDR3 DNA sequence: TGCGCCAGCAGCCAAGAGTGGACCGACTCACCCCTCCACTTT. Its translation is CASSQEWTDSPLHF.

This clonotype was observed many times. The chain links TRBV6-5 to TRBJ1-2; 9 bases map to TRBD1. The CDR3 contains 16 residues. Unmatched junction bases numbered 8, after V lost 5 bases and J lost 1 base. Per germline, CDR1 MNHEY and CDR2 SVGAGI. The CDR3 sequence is CASSPGTGRFNYGYTF. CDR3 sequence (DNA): TGTGCCAGCAGTCCGGGGACAGGGCGTTTTAACTATGGCTACACCTTC.

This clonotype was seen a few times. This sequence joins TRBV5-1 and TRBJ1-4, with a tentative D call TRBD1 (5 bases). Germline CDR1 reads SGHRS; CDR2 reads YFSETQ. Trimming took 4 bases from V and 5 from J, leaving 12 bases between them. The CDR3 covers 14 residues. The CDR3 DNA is TGCGCCAGCAGCAGAGGGGACGGGAATGAAAAACTGTTTTTT. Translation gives CASSRGDGNEKLFF.

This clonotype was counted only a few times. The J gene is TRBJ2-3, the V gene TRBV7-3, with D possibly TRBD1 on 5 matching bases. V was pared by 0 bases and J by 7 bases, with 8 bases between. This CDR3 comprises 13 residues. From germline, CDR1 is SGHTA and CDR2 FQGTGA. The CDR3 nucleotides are TGTGCCAGCAGCTTAACGGACACCAATACGCAGTATTTT. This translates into CASSLTDTNTQYF.

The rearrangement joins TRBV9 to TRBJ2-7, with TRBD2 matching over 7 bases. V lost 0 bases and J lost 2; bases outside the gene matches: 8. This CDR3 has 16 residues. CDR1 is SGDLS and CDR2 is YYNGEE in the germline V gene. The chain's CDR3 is CASSVGPSGNTYEQYF. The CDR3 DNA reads TGTGCCAGCAGCGTAGGCCCGAGCGGGAACACCTACGAGCAGTACTTC. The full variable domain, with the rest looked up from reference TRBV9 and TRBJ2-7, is DSGVTQTPKHLITATGQRVTLRCSPRSGDLSVYWYQQSLDQGLQFLIQYYNGEERAKGNILERFSAQQFPDLHSELNLSSLELGDSALYFCASSVGPSGNTYEQYFGPGTRLTVT.

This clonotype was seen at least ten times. In DNA form, the CDR3 reads TGTGCCAGCAGCTTACTAGCCACAGATACGCAGTATTTT. Protein sequence: CASSLLATDTQYF. This chain links TRBV9 with TRBJ2-3; possible D gene TRBD2, 6 bases. This CDR3 region has 13 residues. CDR1 is SGDLS and CDR2 is YYNGEE in the germline V gene. Between the trimmed V and J ends, which lost 4 bases and 2 bases, there was a span of 8 bases.

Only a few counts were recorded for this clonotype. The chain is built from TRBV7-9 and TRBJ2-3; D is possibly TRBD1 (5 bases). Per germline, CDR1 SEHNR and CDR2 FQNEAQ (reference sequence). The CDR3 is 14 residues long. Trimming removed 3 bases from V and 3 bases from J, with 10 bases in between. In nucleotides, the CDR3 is TGTGCCAGCAGCTTTTTCCAGGGAACAGATACGCAGTATTTT. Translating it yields CASSFFQGTDTQYF.